This is a list of T cell receptor beta chains from one sample in a study of glioma-infiltrating T cells after dendritic cell vaccination. The data were produced by immunoSEQ multiplex PCR, yet TCRdb's version contains in-frame clones alone and is incomplete. The data show around 89,000 clones, more than 75% seen once. The specimen comprised blood, sampled before dendritic cell vaccination. Source of these receptors: a human donor with glioblastoma. Each CDR3 is given with its conserved first and last residue. D genes are given only for firm matches. Some rows have no size entry. The others give once, few or many, or a class for an expanded clone.

d_call: TRBD1
v_call: TRBV4-1
j_call: TRBJ1-3
clone_size: few
cdr3_nt: TGCGCCAGCAGCCTTGGACAGGCATCCTCTGGAAACACCATATATTTT
cdr3_aa: CASSLGQASSGNTIYF

d_call: -
v_call: TRBV5-1
j_call: TRBJ2-7
clone_size: few
cdr3_nt: TGCGCCAGCAGCTTGGAGCGGGTAGCTGAAGGATACGAGCAGTACTTC
cdr3_aa: CASSLERVAEGYEQYF

d_call: -
v_call: TRBV29-1
j_call: TRBJ2-7
clone_size: -
cdr3_nt: TGCAGCGTTGTGGGGGCTACTTACGAGCAGTACTTC
cdr3_aa: CSVVGATYEQYF

d_call: -
v_call: TRBV19
j_call: TRBJ1-4
clone_size: -
cdr3_nt: TGTGCCAGGATGCGCGAAACTAATGAAAAACTGTTTTTT
cdr3_aa: CARMRETNEKLFF

d_call: -
v_call: TRBV4-1
j_call: TRBJ1-3
clone_size: -
cdr3_nt: TGCGCCAGCAGCCAAGAGGCAGTAGGAAACACCATATATTTT
cdr3_aa: CASSQEAVGNTIYF

d_call: -
v_call: TRBV7-2
j_call: TRBJ2-7
clone_size: -
cdr3_nt: TGTGCCAGCAGCCCAACGGGAATACACGTCTACGAGCAGTACTTC
cdr3_aa: CASSPTGIHVYEQYF

d_call: -
v_call: TRBV28
j_call: TRBJ2-2
clone_size: -
cdr3_nt: TGTGCCAGCAGCCCCGAAGTGAGTAGTCCCACCGGGGAGCTGTTTTTT
cdr3_aa: CASSPEVSSPTGELFF

d_call: TRBD2
v_call: TRBV14
j_call: TRBJ2-1
clone_size: -
cdr3_nt: TGTGCCAGCAGCTTCCTAGCGGGGATGGTTGGCAATGAGCAGTTCTTC
cdr3_aa: CASSFLAGMVGNEQFF

d_call: -
v_call: TRBV14
j_call: TRBJ2-7
clone_size: -
cdr3_nt: TGTGCCAGCAGCCAACGACTAGGTGGCTCCTACGAGCAGTACTTC
cdr3_aa: CASSQRLGGSYEQYF

d_call: TRBD1
v_call: TRBV28
j_call: TRBJ2-7
clone_size: -
cdr3_nt: TGTGCCAGCAGTCCCGGGACAGGTGACTACGAGCAGTACTTC
cdr3_aa: CASSPGTGDYEQYF

d_call: TRBD2
v_call: TRBV4-2
j_call: TRBJ2-3
clone_size: -
cdr3_nt: TGTGCCAGCAGCCAAGAGATGGGCGGGAGGGCCCAAGATACGCAGTATTTT
cdr3_aa: CASSQEMGGRAQDTQYF

d_call: TRBD2
v_call: TRBV2
j_call: TRBJ2-7
clone_size: -
cdr3_nt: TGTGCCAGCAGTGAAGCTGGCGGGGGGGCTTACGAGCAGTACTTC
cdr3_aa: CASSEAGGGAYEQYF

d_call: TRBD1
v_call: TRBV28
j_call: TRBJ1-2
clone_size: -
cdr3_nt: TGTGCCAGCAGTACCACAGGGGGAGGCGGCTACACCTTC
cdr3_aa: CASSTTGGGGYTF

d_call: -
v_call: TRBV7-6
j_call: TRBJ2-7
clone_size: -
cdr3_nt: TGTGCCAGCAGTTACAGGCCAACTCTTTACGAGCAGTACTTC
cdr3_aa: CASSYRPTLYEQYF

d_call: -
v_call: TRBV6-5
j_call: TRBJ2-7
clone_size: -
cdr3_nt: TGTGCCAGCAACTCGTACGAGCAGTACTTC
cdr3_aa: CASNSYEQYF

d_call: -
v_call: TRBV2
j_call: TRBJ2-7
clone_size: -
cdr3_nt: TGTGCCAGCAGTGAATTCGCCGGCCAGGGGCACCTCACCTACGAGCAGTACTTC
cdr3_aa: CASSEFAGQGHLTYEQYF

d_call: TRBD2
v_call: TRBV2
j_call: TRBJ2-2
clone_size: once
cdr3_nt: TGTGCCAGCAGTGAAAAGCCTAGCGGGGGGAACACCGGGGAGCTGTTTTTT
cdr3_aa: CASSEKPSGGNTGELFF

d_call: TRBD2
v_call: TRBV11-3
j_call: TRBJ2-1
clone_size: -
cdr3_nt: TGTGCCAGCAGCGGAGCTAGCGGGGAACTTTACAATGAGCAGTTCTTC
cdr3_aa: CASSGASGELYNEQFF

d_call: TRBD1
v_call: TRBV27
j_call: TRBJ1-3
clone_size: -
cdr3_nt: TGTGCCAGCAGTTCAGCAGCAGGGGGGCTTGGAACTTCCATATATTTT
cdr3_aa: CASSSAAGGLGTSIYF

d_call: TRBD1
v_call: TRBV29-1
j_call: TRBJ2-7
clone_size: -
cdr3_nt: TGCAGCGTTACAACCGAAACTACAGGGGACCCCTACGAGCAGTACTTC
cdr3_aa: CSVTTETTGDPYEQYF

d_call: -
v_call: TRBV2
j_call: TRBJ1-5
clone_size: -
cdr3_nt: TGTGCCAGCAGTCGGACTATCTTCCCGAATAGCAATCAGCCCCAGCATTTT
cdr3_aa: CASSRTIFPNSNQPQHF

d_call: TRBD2
v_call: TRBV4-2
j_call: TRBJ2-1
clone_size: -
cdr3_nt: TGTGCCAGCAGCCAAGATCTGCTAGCGGGGCCCTACAATGAGCAGTTCTTC
cdr3_aa: CASSQDLLAGPYNEQFF

d_call: TRBD2
v_call: TRBV29-1
j_call: TRBJ2-7
clone_size: -
cdr3_nt: TGCAGCGTTGTATTAACGGGGGGGAACTCCTACGAGCAGTACTTC
cdr3_aa: CSVVLTGGNSYEQYF

d_call: TRBD1
v_call: TRBV5-1
j_call: TRBJ2-3
clone_size: -
cdr3_nt: TGCGCCAGCAGGTCCCAGACAGGGATAGATACGCAGTATTTT
cdr3_aa: CASRSQTGIDTQYF

d_call: -
v_call: TRBV5-1
j_call: TRBJ1-2
clone_size: -
cdr3_nt: TGCGCCAGCAGCGTAGACTCAAGGAACTATGGCTACACCTTC
cdr3_aa: CASSVDSRNYGYTF

d_call: -
v_call: TRBV7-6
j_call: TRBJ1-1
clone_size: -
cdr3_nt: TGTGCCAGCAGCCTACGGACAGCGAACACTGAAGCTTTCTTT
cdr3_aa: CASSLRTANTEAFF

d_call: -
v_call: TRBV28
j_call: TRBJ1-5
clone_size: -
cdr3_nt: TGTGCCAGCAGTTTAAAACGGTATAGCAATCAGCCCCAGCATTTT
cdr3_aa: CASSLKRYSNQPQHF

d_call: -
v_call: TRBV4-1
j_call: TRBJ2-6
clone_size: -
cdr3_nt: TGCGCCAGCAGCCAAGTCCCGGGGGGGGCCAACGTCCTGACTTTC
cdr3_aa: CASSQVPGGANVLTF

d_call: -
v_call: TRBV6-5
j_call: TRBJ1-2
clone_size: -
cdr3_nt: TGTGCCAGCAGTCAGGGCCTTGGGTATGGCTACACCTTC
cdr3_aa: CASSQGLGYGYTF

d_call: -
v_call: TRBV6-5
j_call: TRBJ1-5
clone_size: -
cdr3_nt: TGTGCCAGTAGAGCGAATAGCAATCAGCCCCAGCATTTT
cdr3_aa: CASRANSNQPQHF

d_call: TRBD1
v_call: TRBV29-1
j_call: TRBJ2-7
clone_size: -
cdr3_nt: TGCAGCGTTGGGTGGGACAGCTCCTACGAGCAGTACTTC
cdr3_aa: CSVGWDSSYEQYF

d_call: TRBD2
v_call: TRBV9
j_call: TRBJ2-2
clone_size: -
cdr3_nt: TGTGCCAGCAGCGTAGGGCAAGCGGGGACCGGGGAGCTGTTTTTT
cdr3_aa: CASSVGQAGTGELFF

d_call: -
v_call: TRBV7-9
j_call: TRBJ2-7
clone_size: -
cdr3_nt: TGTGCCAGCAGCGGACGGGACACAGCCTACGAGCAGTACTTC
cdr3_aa: CASSGRDTAYEQYF

d_call: TRBD1
v_call: TRBV6-5
j_call: TRBJ1-2
clone_size: -
cdr3_nt: TGTGCCAGCAGTTCGGGACAGGCGATTCTACCATATGGCTACACCTTC
cdr3_aa: CASSSGQAILPYGYTF

d_call: -
v_call: TRBV9
j_call: TRBJ1-1
clone_size: -
cdr3_nt: TGTGCCAGCAGCGTAGCTCCAGGGGCGTCTGAAGCTTTCTTT
cdr3_aa: CASSVAPGASEAFF

d_call: TRBD1
v_call: TRBV6-5
j_call: TRBJ1-2
clone_size: once
cdr3_nt: TGTGCCAGCAGTTACCGGACAGGGCACTCTAACTATGGCTACACCTTC
cdr3_aa: CASSYRTGHSNYGYTF

d_call: TRBD2
v_call: TRBV7-9
j_call: TRBJ2-4
clone_size: -
cdr3_nt: TGTGCCAGCAGCCACTTGGGGGGGGACCCAGCCAAAAACATTCAGTACTTC
cdr3_aa: CASSHLGGDPAKNIQYF

d_call: TRBD1
v_call: TRBV6-1
j_call: TRBJ1-3
clone_size: -
cdr3_nt: TGTGCCAGCATGGACAGGGGGCTTGGAAACACCATATATTTT
cdr3_aa: CASMDRGLGNTIYF

d_call: TRBD2
v_call: TRBV5-6
j_call: TRBJ2-1
clone_size: -
cdr3_nt: TGTGCCAGCTGCTCGGAGCGGGGGGGGCCCGGGCAGTTCTTC
cdr3_aa: CASCSERGGPGQFF

d_call: -
v_call: TRBV5-4
j_call: TRBJ1-2
clone_size: -
cdr3_nt: TGTGCCAGCAGCTTACAGGGCTATGGCTACACCTTC
cdr3_aa: CASSLQGYGYTF

d_call: -
v_call: TRBV23-1
j_call: TRBJ1-5
clone_size: -
cdr3_nt: TGCGCCAGCAGTCAATGGGGCAGGAGCAATCAGCCCCAGCATTTT
cdr3_aa: CASSQWGRSNQPQHF

d_call: TRBD1
v_call: TRBV30
j_call: TRBJ2-1
clone_size: -
cdr3_nt: TGTGCCTGGAGTGTACTTTCAGGGGGAGTTTCCTACAATGAGCAGTTCTTC
cdr3_aa: CAWSVLSGGVSYNEQFF

d_call: -
v_call: TRBV18
j_call: TRBJ1-6
clone_size: -
cdr3_nt: TGTGCCAGCTCACCATCCAGTTCCAGGGCCCATGAGTTT
cdr3_aa: CASSPSSSRAHEF

d_call: TRBD2
v_call: TRBV7-6
j_call: TRBJ2-3
clone_size: few
cdr3_nt: TGTGCCAGCAGTCCCTGGACTAGCGGTGTAGATACGCAGTATTTT
cdr3_aa: CASSPWTSGVDTQYF

d_call: TRBD2
v_call: TRBV5-1
j_call: TRBJ2-1
clone_size: -
cdr3_nt: TGCGCCAGCAGCTTGGGATCTAGCGGGAGCTACAATGAGCAGTTCTTC
cdr3_aa: CASSLGSSGSYNEQFF

d_call: TRBD1
v_call: TRBV6-1
j_call: TRBJ1-2
clone_size: -
cdr3_nt: TGTGCCAGCAGTGAAGTAACAGGGGGTTATGGCTACACCTTC
cdr3_aa: CASSEVTGGYGYTF

d_call: -
v_call: TRBV27
j_call: TRBJ2-7
clone_size: few
cdr3_nt: TGTGCCAGGTTTCGGGACACATTCTCCTACGAGCAGTACTTC
cdr3_aa: CARFRDTFSYEQYF

d_call: -
v_call: TRBV15
j_call: TRBJ1-1
clone_size: -
cdr3_nt: TGTGCCACCAGCAGAAGGGGGGGCACTGAAGCTTTCTTT
cdr3_aa: CATSRRGGTEAFF

d_call: TRBD2
v_call: TRBV28
j_call: TRBJ2-7
clone_size: -
cdr3_nt: TGTGCCAGCAGTCCCCCGGGACTAGCGGGATCCTACGAGCAGTACTTC
cdr3_aa: CASSPPGLAGSYEQYF

d_call: -
v_call: TRBV18
j_call: TRBJ1-3
clone_size: -
cdr3_nt: TGTGCCAGCTCACCATCTTCGATCGTGAACCGAAGAGACTCTGGAAACACCATATATTTT
cdr3_aa: CASSPSSIVNRRDSGNTIYF

d_call: TRBD2
v_call: TRBV27
j_call: TRBJ2-5
clone_size: -
cdr3_nt: TGTGCCAGCAGTTCGACGACTAGCGTTTTAGAGACCCAGTACTTC
cdr3_aa: CASSSTTSVLETQYF

d_call: -
v_call: TRBV16
j_call: TRBJ2-7
clone_size: -
cdr3_nt: TGTGCCAGCAGCCAACCTGACACCCCCTCCTACGAGCAGTACTTC
cdr3_aa: CASSQPDTPSYEQYF

d_call: TRBD2
v_call: TRBV14
j_call: TRBJ2-7
clone_size: once
cdr3_nt: TGTGCCAGCAGCCAAGGAAGCGGGAGCGCGGCGCAGTACTTC
cdr3_aa: CASSQGSGSAAQYF

d_call: TRBD1
v_call: TRBV7-6
j_call: TRBJ2-7
clone_size: -
cdr3_nt: TGTGCCAGCAGTCCCCGGACAGGGGGTGCCGAGCAGTACTTC
cdr3_aa: CASSPRTGGAEQYF

d_call: -
v_call: TRBV7-2
j_call: TRBJ2-7
clone_size: -
cdr3_nt: TGTGCCAGCAGCTTAGTAGCGGCGGTCTACGAGCAGTACTTC
cdr3_aa: CASSLVAAVYEQYF

d_call: -
v_call: TRBV7-2
j_call: TRBJ2-7
clone_size: -
cdr3_nt: TGTGCCAGCAGCCATCGTCGTCAACAGGTCAACGAGCAGTACTTC
cdr3_aa: CASSHRRQQVNEQYF

d_call: TRBD2
v_call: TRBV9
j_call: TRBJ2-2
clone_size: -
cdr3_nt: TGTGCCAGCAGCGACGTAGCGGGGGGCCCCACCGGGGAGCTGTTTTTT
cdr3_aa: CASSDVAGGPTGELFF

d_call: -
v_call: TRBV4-1
j_call: TRBJ1-2
clone_size: -
cdr3_nt: TGCGCCAGCAGCCAAGAGAATGCCGAGAACTATGGCTACACCTTC
cdr3_aa: CASSQENAENYGYTF

d_call: -
v_call: TRBV27
j_call: TRBJ1-1
clone_size: -
cdr3_nt: TGTGCCAGCAGTCTCTCCCCGACAGTGAACACTGAAGCTTTCTTT
cdr3_aa: CASSLSPTVNTEAFF

d_call: TRBD2
v_call: TRBV7-2
j_call: TRBJ2-7
clone_size: -
cdr3_nt: TGTGCCAGCAGCTTAAGGTCGATGGGGGAGCGGGGGGGTTCCTACGAGCAGTACTTC
cdr3_aa: CASSLRSMGERGGSYEQYF